This TCR beta chain emerged from a study of shared clonotypes between healthy human individuals. In the study overall: Donor composition was a couple of women and three men, aged 18 to 49.

To note about this clone: Its cognate antigen is unknown.

Study-wide results and limits: Generation probability values for non-shared clonotypes were lower than those for clonotypes shared by all four donors.

Repertoires were generated with immunoSEQ multiplex PCR, while TCRdb's copy carries only in-frame clones and drops some. The sample has around 1.9 million clones; around 93% are singletons. Naivety among CD8 cells was defined by CD45RO negativity and positive CCR7 selection, thereby excluding terminally differentiated effector memory CD45RA+ cells. Study donors comprised healthy, HIV-negative adults devoid of recent acute infection or vaccination. Donors, without exception, were Caucasian adults residing in Nashville, Tennessee. The sequenced material came from naive CD8+ T cells from PBMCs. This TCR derives from a man younger than 30 in good health. Some clones in this sample may be carry-over from other donors' samples.

The CDR3 sequence: CASSLGGRTGLGGSSYEQYF. The DNA of the CDR3 is TGCGCCAGCAGCTTGGGGGGGCGGACAGGGCTGGGCGGAAGCTCCTACGAGCAGTACTTC. The V and J genes are TRBV5-1 and TRBJ2-7; 8 bases match TRBD1. Germline CDR1 is SGHRS and CDR2 is YFSETQ. J gave up 0 bases and V 0 bases, and 17 bases lay outside the gene matches. The CDR3 is 20 amino acids. Full variable domain (remainder filled in from reference TRBV5-1 and TRBJ2-7): KAGVTQTPRYLIKTRGQQVTLSCSPISGHRSVSWYQQTPGQGLQFLFEYFSETQRNKGNFPGRFSGRQFSNSRSEMNVSTLELGDSALYLCASSLGGRTGLGGSSYEQYFGPGTRLTVT.